This T cell receptor beta chain came from a study of blood T cell repertoires in COVID-19. The overall study: T cells, B-cell-depleted T cells, or PBMCs provided the cDNA or gDNA that served as material.

Trimming removed 2 bases from V and 6 bases from J, with 10 bases in between. The CDR3 loop spans 13 amino acids. The V gene's germline CDR1 is GTSNPN and CDR2 SVGIG (reference sequence). Participants, 18 to 89 years old, spanned some 23 US areas. Researchers sorted participants into cohorts using their self-reported clinical history. Per the original methods: Cell counts per sample came from amplifying reference gene primers. TCRdb keeps only in-frame clones here, not all; method: immunoSEQ multiplex PCR. V and J calls and clone size are those listed in that table; D and trimming were worked out from the DNA. Of about 180,000 clones in the sample, approximately 85% were seen once.

Material for sequencing was PBMCs or T cells enriched from blood (not recorded which). This chain uses TRBV30 with TRBJ1-4, with D unclear. This clonotype was sampled from a man in his forties or fifties who had recovered from COVID-19. The CDR3 region has the DNA TGTGCCTGGAGTAACTCAGGCGATGAAAAACTGTTTTTT. Translating it yields CAWSNSGDEKLFF.